This T cell receptor (beta chain) was captured by sequencing in a study of blood T cell repertoires in COVID-19. About the research overall: Material from acute and convalescent COVID-19 was sourced from the United States, Italy and Spain. The analysed material was cDNA or gDNA that came from T cells, B-cell-depleted T cells, or PBMCs.

V dropped 6 bases and J dropped 7 bases, with 15 bases sitting between them. Germline CDR1 and CDR2: MNHEY and SVGAGI. The CDR3 length is 14 residues. Original analysis: It was from reference gene primer amplification that nucleated cell counts were estimated. TCRdb's copy holds only in-frame clones and misses some; the assay was immunoSEQ multiplex PCR. V and J calls and clone size are copied from that table; D and trimming were computed from the DNA. The table includes about 120,000 clones, about 74% detected once. This chain connects TRBV6-5 to TRBJ1-4; possible D gene TRBD1, 6 bases. The specimen was peripheral blood. This clonotype was sampled from a man in his 60s with acute or convalescent COVID-19. The chain's CDR3 is CASSLNRAREKLFF. The CDR3 nucleotides read TGTGCCAGCAGCCTGAACAGGGCTCGTGAAAAACTGTTTTTT.